A selection of T cell receptor beta chains follows, all from one sample in a study. MiXCR, applied by TCRdb to the RT-PCR reads, yields one record per CDR3 protein. Among hundreds of thousands of distinct CDR3 sequences listed, approximately 14% were seen once. The sequencing sample was made of memory CD4+ T cells from blood. These receptors all stem from a female donor in good health, serving as a healthy control. Both conserved end residues are part of each CDR3. Fields, in order: CDR3 DNA, CDR3 protein, clone size, D gene, J gene, V gene. D genes are given only for firm matches. Clone size is given for some rows only: seen once, a few or many times, or a class if the clone is expanded.

TGTGCCAGCAGTTTATCCGGGGACCGATTATTCACAGATACGCAGTATTTT | CASSLSGDRLFTDTQYF | few | - | TRBJ2-3 | TRBV27
TGCGCCAGCGGGACGGGGGATAACACCGGGGAGCTGTTTTTT | CASGTGDNTGELFF | few | - | TRBJ2-2 | TRBV5-1
TGTGCCAGTAGTGCAGGACAGTGGGAAAGCAATCAGCCCCAGCATTTT | CASSAGQWESNQPQHF | - | - | TRBJ1-5 | TRBV19
TGCGCCAGCAGCTTGACTCGAGGGGATGAGCAGTTCTTC | CASSLTRGDEQFF | many | - | TRBJ2-1 | TRBV5-1
TGTGCCAGCAGTTACTCGTGGGGCTTTTACACTGAAGCTTTCTTT | CASSYSWGFYTEAFF | few | - | TRBJ1-1 | TRBV6-5
TGTGCCAGCAGCGGGACGGGAAGCACAGATACGCAGTATTTT | CASSGTGSTDTQYF | many | - | TRBJ2-3 | TRBV12-3/TRBV12-4
TGCAGTGGACGGGGGGTAGATACGCAGTATTTT | CSGRGVDTQYF | many | TRBD2 | TRBJ2-3 | TRBV20-1
TGTGCCAGCTCACCGGGGACAACTAGCAATCAGCCCCAGCATTTT | CASSPGTTSNQPQHF | few | - | TRBJ1-5 | TRBV18
TGTGCCAGCAGCTTTAGCGGGAGCCGGAATGAGCAGTTCTTC | CASSFSGSRNEQFF | - | TRBD2 | TRBJ2-1 | TRBV11-2
TGCAGCGATTTGTCCTTAGCGCCCAGCTCCTACAATGAGCAGTTCTTC | CSDLSLAPSSYNEQFF | many | - | TRBJ2-1 | TRBV29-1
TGTGCCAGCAGTTTACGGGAGGGAGAGACCCAGTACTTC | CASSLREGETQYF | many | TRBD2 | TRBJ2-5 | TRBV7-2
TGCGCCAGCAGCTTGGGGAGTAGCGGGAGGGCCGACGAGCAGTTCTTC | CASSLGSSGRADEQFF | - | TRBD2 | TRBJ2-1 | TRBV5-1
TGCAGTGCTAAAGCGGGAGAAGGCACAGATACGCAGTATTTT | CSAKAGEGTDTQYF | many | TRBD2 | TRBJ2-3 | TRBV20-1
TGTGCCACCAGTGAGTGGACAGGGGGCTCTGGGGCCAACGTCCTGACTTTC | CATSEWTGGSGANVLTF | - | TRBD1 | TRBJ2-6 | TRBV24-1
TGTGCCAGCAGCCCGCGACTAGCGGGAGTAACATTTTCCTACAATGAGCAGTTCTTC | CASSPRLAGVTFSYNEQFF | - | TRBD2 | TRBJ2-1 | TRBV14
TGCGCCAGCAGCCCGGCAGGGACATCTTACACCGGGGAGCTGTTTTTT | CASSPAGTSYTGELFF | few | - | TRBJ2-2 | TRBV5-1
TGTGCCAGCACAAAGTCCTGTGAAGCTTTCTTT | CASTKSCEAFF | - | - | TRBJ1-1 | TRBV27
TGCAGTGCTAGAGCGACAGGGGGTGGGCCCGGGGAGCTGTTTTTT | CSARATGGGPGELFF | - | TRBD1 | TRBJ2-2 | TRBV20-1
TGCGCCAGCAGCCAAGATGGGACAGGGTACAACACTGAAGCTTTCTTT | CASSQDGTGYNTEAFF | many | TRBD1 | TRBJ1-1 | TRBV4-3
TGTGCCAGCAGCCAAGTATCAGGGGGCGGTGAAGCTTTCTTT | CASSQVSGGGEAFF | - | TRBD1 | TRBJ1-1 | TRBV14
TGTGCCAGCAGTTTAGTGGAGGGCGAGACTGAAGCTTTCTTT | CASSLVEGETEAFF | many | - | TRBJ1-1 | TRBV12-3/TRBV12-4
TGTGCCAGCAGCTCCGACGGATCCAAGGGCTACACCTTC | CASSSDGSKGYTF | few | - | TRBJ1-2 | TRBV5-4
TGTGCCATCAGTGACGGGGATTCGGACATTCAGTACTTC | CAISDGDSDIQYF | - | - | TRBJ2-4 | TRBV10-3
TGTGCCAGCAGCGGATCCGGACTAGCGGGCCTCAATGAGCAGTTCTTC | CASSGSGLAGLNEQFF | few | TRBD2 | TRBJ2-1 | TRBV9
TGCGCCAGCAGCCAGCAAACAGGGGCCGGGGCATCCTACGAGCAGTACTTC | CASSQQTGAGASYEQYF | many | TRBD1 | TRBJ2-7 | TRBV4-3
TGCGCCAGCAGTTTCACAGGGGGGAACTATGGCTACACCTTC | CASSFTGGNYGYTF | few | TRBD1 | TRBJ1-2 | TRBV5-1
TGCAGTGCTAGCCTGCGGGGGGCCTCTCAAGAGACCCAGTACTTC | CSASLRGASQETQYF | - | TRBD2 | TRBJ2-5 | TRBV20-1
TGCAGCGCCGGACCTCAAGAGACCCAGTACTTC | CSAGPQETQYF | many | - | TRBJ2-5 | TRBV29-1
TGCGCCAGCAGCTTCAGGACTCAAGAGACCCAGTACTTC | CASSFRTQETQYF | - | - | TRBJ2-5 | TRBV5-1
TGTGCCAGCAATCACAGGGGGCCCGGGGAGCTGTTTTTT | CASNHRGPGELFF | - | TRBD1 | TRBJ2-2 | TRBV27
TGTGCCAGCAGCTTAAGGGTACAAAATGAGCAGTTCTTC | CASSLRVQNEQFF | many | - | TRBJ2-1 | TRBV7-3
TGTGCCAGCAGTGAGCCGGGACAGGGACAAAACACTGAAGCTTTCTTT | CASSEPGQGQNTEAFF | many | TRBD1 | TRBJ1-1 | TRBV12-3/TRBV12-4
TGCAGTGCTAGAGTACAGCCCTCCTACGAGCAGTACTTC | CSARVQPSYEQYF | few | - | TRBJ2-7 | TRBV20-1
TGTGCCAGCCGGGACAGGGTTGCAGATACGCAGTATTTT | CASRDRVADTQYF | few | TRBD1 | TRBJ2-3 | TRBV5-6
TGTGCCAGCAGTTTTACCCGGACTTTCACAGATACGCAGTATTTT | CASSFTRTFTDTQYF | few | - | TRBJ2-3 | TRBV28
TGTGCCAGCATCCGACGGGGACAGGGGGCACTTCGCAATCAGCCCCAGCATTTT | CASIRRGQGALRNQPQHF | many | TRBD1 | TRBJ1-5 | TRBV6-5
TGCGCCAGCAGCTTTGCTGTGAACACTGAAGCTTTCTTT | CASSFAVNTEAFF | many | - | TRBJ1-1 | TRBV12-3/TRBV12-4
TGTGCCACCAGTGAATGGACTAGCGGGAGGACAGATACGCAGTATTTT | CATSEWTSGRTDTQYF | few | TRBD2 | TRBJ2-3 | TRBV24-1
TGTGCCAGTAGGGATACAGCGATGAACACTGAAGCTTTCTTT | CASRDTAMNTEAFF | few | - | TRBJ1-1 | TRBV19
TGCAGCGCGTCACTAGCGGTGCACTCCACAGATACGCAGTATTTT | CSASLAVHSTDTQYF | many | TRBD2 | TRBJ2-3 | TRBV29-1
TGCAGTGCTACTCAAGAGGGTGGAAACACCATATATTTT | CSATQEGGNTIYF | many | - | TRBJ1-3 | TRBV20-1
TGTGCCAGCAGAGGGCCGGCGTCAACCGAGCAGTACTTC | CASRGPASTEQYF | few | - | TRBJ2-7 | TRBV25-1
TGCGCCAGCAGCTTCCCGGGGCCCTACAATGAGCAGTTCTTC | CASSFPGPYNEQFF | few | - | TRBJ2-1 | TRBV5-1
TGTGCCAGCAGTTTTGGGGGAGCTAATGAAAAACTGTTTTTT | CASSFGGANEKLFF | - | - | TRBJ1-4 | TRBV12-3/TRBV12-4
TGTGCCAGCAGCCAAGATGCTTTTAACTATGGCTACACCTTC | CASSQDAFNYGYTF | - | - | TRBJ1-2 | TRBV3-1
TGTGCCAGCAGTTTTCCCCCCCTCGGGGAGACCCAGTACTTC | CASSFPPLGETQYF | - | - | TRBJ2-5 | TRBV12-3/TRBV12-4